This T cell receptor (beta chain) was captured in a study of early T cells in non-severe SARS-CoV-2 infection. Study at large: Unsorted whole-blood RNA was sequenced in bulk, leaving chains unpaired.

The sample holds one count of this clonotype. TCRdb redid the calling of the 5' RACE reads with MiXCR, one entry per CDR3 protein. The table records about 56,000 distinct CDR3 sequences, about 12% of them present only once. Germline assignment: CDR1 MGHDK and CDR2 SYGVNS. The CDR3 consists of 16 residues. Between the trimmed V and J ends, which lost 4 bases and 4 bases, there was a span of 17 bases. Specimen: whole blood. This TCR derives from an adult who was a healthcare worker with PCR-confirmed SARS-CoV-2 infection or an uninfected control (not recorded which). This chain links TRBV25-1 with TRBJ1-5; maybe TRBD1 (5 bases). CDR3 coding DNA: TGTGCCAGCAGTGGGGCCTCAGCAGGGAAGAATCAGCCCCAGCATTTT. Its protein is CASSGASAGKNQPQHF.